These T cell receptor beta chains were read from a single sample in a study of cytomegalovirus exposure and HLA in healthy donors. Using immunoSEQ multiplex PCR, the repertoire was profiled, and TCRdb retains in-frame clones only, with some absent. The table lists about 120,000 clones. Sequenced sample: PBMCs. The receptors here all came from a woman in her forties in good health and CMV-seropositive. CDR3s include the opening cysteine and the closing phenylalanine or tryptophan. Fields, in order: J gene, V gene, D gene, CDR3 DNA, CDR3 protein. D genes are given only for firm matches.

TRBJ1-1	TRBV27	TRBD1	TGTGCCAGCAGTTCCGACAGGGGGAATGCTGAAGCTTTCTTT	CASSSDRGNAEAFF
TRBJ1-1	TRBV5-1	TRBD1	TGCGCCAGCAGCTTGGTTCAGGGGGCCCCTGAAGCTTTCTTT	CASSLVQGAPEAFF
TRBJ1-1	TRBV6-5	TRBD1	TGTGCCAGCAGTGGACAGGGCTTCTACACTGAAGCTTTCTTT	CASSGQGFYTEAFF
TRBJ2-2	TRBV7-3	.	TGTGCCAGCAGCCCGCAAGTCAACTCGGGCACCGGGGAGCTGTTTTTT	CASSPQVNSGTGELFF
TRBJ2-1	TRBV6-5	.	TGTGCCAGCAGAGAGGCAAGCGGACAGATTCCCTTCTTC	CASREASGQIPFF
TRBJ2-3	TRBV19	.	TGTGCCAGTAATGTAATAGGCACAGATACGCAGTATTTT	CASNVIGTDTQYF
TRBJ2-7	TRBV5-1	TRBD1	TGCGCCAGCAGCTCAAATAGGGGGCTCGAGACTCTCGAGCAGTACTTC	CASSSNRGLETLEQYF
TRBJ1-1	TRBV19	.	TGTGCCAGTAGTATAGGAACTACCCCCTTTGGCGCTTTCTTT	CASSIGTTPFGAFF
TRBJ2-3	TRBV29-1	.	TGCAGCGTTGTTAGAGGGTATCGGGCAGATACGCAGTATTTT	CSVVRGYRADTQYF
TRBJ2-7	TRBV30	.	TGTGCCTGGAGTGATGTAGACGAGCAGTACTTC	CAWSDVDEQYF
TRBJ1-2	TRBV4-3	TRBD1	TGCGCCAGCAGCCAAGATATGACAGGGGAGGGTGGCTACACCTTC	CASSQDMTGEGGYTF
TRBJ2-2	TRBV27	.	TGTGCCAGCAAGTTGAGTAGCGGAGGCCTAGAGACCGGGGAGCTGTTTTTT	CASKLSSGGLETGELFF
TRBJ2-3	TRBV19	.	TGTGCCAGTAGTATGTACTCCACAGATACGCAGTATTTT	CASSMYSTDTQYF
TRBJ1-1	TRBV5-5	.	TGTGCCAGCAGCCCTTTAGCGTTGGGCACTGAAGCTTTCTTT	CASSPLALGTEAFF
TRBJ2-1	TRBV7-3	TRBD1	TGTGCCAGCAGCCCCCAAGGGCAGGGGGCTCGGGAGCAGTTCTTC	CASSPQGQGAREQFF
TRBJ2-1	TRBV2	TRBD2	TGTGCCAGCAGTGAACACACGGGAGGGGGGAATGAGCAGTTCTTC	CASSEHTGGGNEQFF
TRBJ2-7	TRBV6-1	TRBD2	TGTGCCAGCAAGGACCTAGCGGAGACTTACGAGCAGTACTTC	CASKDLAETYEQYF
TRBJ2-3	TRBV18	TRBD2	TGTGCCAGCTCGCTCCTAGCGGGAGGGGCGCCTAGCACAGATACGCAGTATTTT	CASSLLAGGAPSTDTQYF
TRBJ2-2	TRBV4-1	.	TGCGCCAGCAGCCAATCGAACATGGGGGCCGGCGGGGAGCTGTTTTTT	CASSQSNMGAGGELFF
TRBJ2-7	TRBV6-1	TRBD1	TGTGCCAGCAGTGAGGGGACAGGGGTCGAGCAGTACTTC	CASSEGTGVEQYF
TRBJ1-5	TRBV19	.	TGTGCCAGTAGTATCGACATCCATCAGCCCCAGCATTTT	CASSIDIHQPQHF
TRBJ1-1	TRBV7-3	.	TGTGCCAGCAGCCTTGGGCCGCCGAACACTGAAGCTTTCTTT	CASSLGPPNTEAFF
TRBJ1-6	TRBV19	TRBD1	TGTGCCAGTACCCGGGACAGGGGGAAATCACCCCTCCACTTT	CASTRDRGKSPLHF
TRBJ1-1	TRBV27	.	TGTGCCAGCAGTTTCGAGGCGTTCGGCACTGAAGCTTTCTTT	CASSFEAFGTEAFF
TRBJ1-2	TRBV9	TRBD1	TGTGCCAGCAGCGAAACAGGGGTTAACTATGGCTACACCTTC	CASSETGVNYGYTF
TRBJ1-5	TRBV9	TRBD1	TGTGCCAGCAGCACAGGACAGGGCCCCTTCAATCAGCCCCAGCATTTT	CASSTGQGPFNQPQHF
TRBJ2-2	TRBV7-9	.	TGTGCCAGCAGCTCACATTCGACCGGGGAGCTGTTTTTT	CASSSHSTGELFF
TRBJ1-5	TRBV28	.	TGTGCCAGCAGTCCCAAGGGGAGGGCAAATCAGCCCCAGCATTTT	CASSPKGRANQPQHF
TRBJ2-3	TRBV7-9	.	TGTGCCAGCAGCTCTAGCGATACGCAGTATTTT	CASSSSDTQYF
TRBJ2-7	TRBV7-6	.	TGTGCCAGCAGCTTAGAAGCAGGGAACACCTACGAGCAGTACTTC	CASSLEAGNTYEQYF
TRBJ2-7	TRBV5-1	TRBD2	TGCGCCAGCAGCTTTCCTAGCGGGAGCGGCGAGCAGTACTTC	CASSFPSGSGEQYF
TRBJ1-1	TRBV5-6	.	TGTGCCAGCAGTTACCTTGACACCTACACTGAAGCTTTCTTT	CASSYLDTYTEAFF
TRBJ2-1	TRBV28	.	TGTGCCAGCAGTCCCGGCGGGCCGGAAGGCAATGAGCAGTTCTTC	CASSPGGPEGNEQFF
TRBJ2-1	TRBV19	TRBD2	TGTGCCAGTAGTACCCTAGCGGGAAAGGGGAATGAGCAGTTCTTC	CASSTLAGKGNEQFF
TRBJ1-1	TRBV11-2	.	TGTGCCAGCAGCTTAGATCTCGCACAGAACACTGAAGCTTTCTTT	CASSLDLAQNTEAFF
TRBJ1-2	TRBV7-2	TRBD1	TGTGCCAGCAGCCGGGGGACAGTTAACCCTAACTATGGCTACACCTTC	CASSRGTVNPNYGYTF
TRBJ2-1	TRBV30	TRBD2	TGTGCCTATTTGGGCCTAGCGGGTTACAATGAGCAGTTCTTC	CAYLGLAGYNEQFF
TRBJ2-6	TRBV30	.	TGTGCCTGGGGATCCTTTACAGGGGACTTTCTCTCTGGGGCCAACGTCCTGACTTTC	CAWGSFTGDFLSGANVLTF
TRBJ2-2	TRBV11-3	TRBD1	TGTGCCAGCACCACGGATACAGGGGTGAACACCGGGGAGCTGTTTTTT	CASTTDTGVNTGELFF
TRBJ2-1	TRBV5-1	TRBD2	TGCGCCAGCAGCTTGGAGGCTAGCGGGATACTTAATGAGCAGTTCTTC	CASSLEASGILNEQFF
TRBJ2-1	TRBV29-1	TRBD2	TGCAGCGTTGCCCTAGCGGGGGTCCACAATGAGCAGTTCTTC	CSVALAGVHNEQFF
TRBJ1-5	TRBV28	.	TGTGCCAGCAGGGAACAGGGCAATCAGCCCCAGCATTTT	CASREQGNQPQHF
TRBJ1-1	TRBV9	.	TGTGCCAGCAGCGTAGCGCCAGGTTTGAACACTGAAGCTTTCTTT	CASSVAPGLNTEAFF
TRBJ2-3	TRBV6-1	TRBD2	TGTGCCAGCAGTCGACTAGCGGGAGCAGATACGCAGTATTTT	CASSRLAGADTQYF
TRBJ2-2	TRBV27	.	TGTGCCAGCAGGGACTGGAGGAGCGCCGGGGAGCTGTTTTTT	CASRDWRSAGELFF
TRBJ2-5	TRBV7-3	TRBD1	TGTGCCAGCAGCATGACAGGGGGCAGGGAGACCCAGTACTTC	CASSMTGGRETQYF
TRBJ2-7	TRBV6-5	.	TGTGCCAGCACCCCCCGAACGGGAGCTCTCGAGCAGTACTTC	CASTPRTGALEQYF
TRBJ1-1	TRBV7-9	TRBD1	TGTGCCAGCAGCTCCGACAGGGGCCTTGAAGCTTTCTTT	CASSSDRGLEAFF
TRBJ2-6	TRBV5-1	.	TGCGCCAGCAGCTTGGCTCCGTTCTCTGGGGCCAACGTCCTGACTTTC	CASSLAPFSGANVLTF
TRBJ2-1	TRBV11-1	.	TGTGCCAGCAGCCACCGGATAAAGACACCGTACAATGAGCAGTTCTTC	CASSHRIKTPYNEQFF